This passage covers 25 T cell receptor beta chains from one sample sequenced in a study of a mutant IDH1 vaccine in newly diagnosed glioma. These TCRs are of unknown antigen specificity. Stated time point: week 35, safety follow-up. With topical imiquimod, each dose of the vaccine consisted of 300 ug of mutant IDH1 20-mer peptide. Clones were read by immunoSEQ multiplex PCR, and TCRdb kept only the in-frame ones, dropping some. The sample lists 50,000 to 70,000 clones, about 90% occurring once. Source: PBMCs, taken from a glioma patient whose treatment included an IDH1 peptide vaccine. All receptors come from a man aged 35 to 55 with glioma.

This chain uses TRBV29-1 with TRBJ1-2, with D unclear. V was trimmed by 5 bases and J by 0 bases, leaving 10 bases between them. There are 13 residues in the CDR3. The germline gives CDR1 SQVTM, CDR2 ANQGSEA. CDR3 amino acids: CSVNSRANYGYTF. CDR3 nucleotides: TGCAGCGTTAACTCTCGAGCTAACTATGGCTACACCTTC.

The J gene is TRBJ1-4, the V gene TRBV19, with D possibly matching TRBD1 (6 bases). The CDR3 is made up of 13 amino acids. CDR1 is LNHDA and CDR2 is SQIVND in the germline V gene (reference sequence). The V end lost 11 bases, the J end lost 7 bases, and 17 bases lay between the germline ends. CDR3: CAEARGAGEKLFF. The CDR3 region has the DNA TGTGCCGAAGCCCGGGGGGCGGGTGAAAAACTGTTTTTT.

The V and J genes are TRBV7-9 and TRBJ2-7; D is perhaps TRBD2 (5 bases). Germline assignment: CDR1 SEHNR and CDR2 FQNEAQ (reference sequence). The CDR3 contains 12 residues. Trimming cost V 1 base and J 7 bases, with 8 bases left between them. CDR3 DNA: TGTGCCAGCAGCTTAGTCGGGGATGAGCAGTACTTC. This gives the protein CASSLVGDEQYF.

This clone was seen more than once but under ten times. The chain combines TRBV6-1 with TRBJ2-7; either TRBD1 or TRBD2 may supply D (6 bases each). The V and J ends lost 1 base and 2 bases respectively, with 15 bases between them. The CDR3 is 16 amino acids. Germline V CDR1 and CDR2: MNHNS, SASEGT. CDR3 in amino acids: CASSEGGTRIPYEQYF. The CDR3, as DNA: TGTGCCAGCAGTGAAGGCGGGACACGAATACCCTACGAGCAGTACTTC.

The rearrangement joins TRBV5-8 to TRBJ2-3; 9 bases map to TRBD2. The ends lost 6 bases at V and 2 bases at J; junction bases unmatched: 10. The germline V gene encodes CDR1 SGHTS and CDR2 YDEGEE. The CDR3 loop spans 16 amino acids. The DNA for the CDR3 is TGTGCCAGCAAACGGGGGACTAGCAGAGTCACAGATACGCAGTATTTT. It encodes CASKRGTSRVTDTQYF.

The chain links TRBV27 to TRBJ1-1; D gene unclear. Germline CDR1 and CDR2: MNHEY and SMNVEV (reference sequence). The CDR3 has 13 residues. V shed 7 bases and J shed 6 bases, with 15 bases lying between them. The CDR3 reads CASKVGGQAEAFF. The CDR3 nucleotides read TGTGCCAGCAAGGTAGGAGGTCAGGCTGAAGCTTTCTTT.

The chain links TRBV7-6 to TRBJ2-3; D gene uncertain. Germline CDR1 reads SGHVS; CDR2 reads FNYEAQ. This CDR3 is built from 14 residues. V lost 4 bases to trimming and J lost 1 base, with 9 bases between them. The CDR3 nucleotides read TGTGCCAGCAGCTCCGGTGGAGGCACAGATACGCAGTATTTT. It yields the protein CASSSGGGTDTQYF. Using reference TRBV7-6 and TRBJ2-3 for the parts outside the CDR3, the full variable domain is GAGVSQSPRYKVTKRGQDVALRCDPISGHVSLYWYRQALGQGPEFLTYFNYEAQQDKSGLPNDRFSAERPEGSISTLTIQRTEQRDSAMYRCASSSGGGTDTQYFGPGTRLTVL.

The chain has TRBV18 and TRBJ2-1, with 9 nucleotides matching TRBD2. The J segment lost 4 bases and the V segment lost 0 bases, leaving 7 bases of the junction unmatched. There are 17 residues in the CDR3. CDR1 and CDR2 (germline): KGHSH, LQKENI. The CDR3 nucleotides are TGTGCCAGCTCACCACCAGGATTAGCGGGAGTTTACAATGAGCAGTTCTTC. Translation: CASSPPGLAGVYNEQFF. Complete variable domain (other parts from reference TRBV18 and TRBJ2-1): NAGVMQNPRHLVRRRGQEARLRCSPMKGHSHVYWYRQLPEEGLKFMVYLQKENIIDESGMPKERFSAEFPKEGPSILRIQQVVRGDSAAYFCASSPPGLAGVYNEQFFGPGTRLTVL.

This clone appeared a single time. The J gene is TRBJ1-5, the V gene TRBV7-2; D may be TRBD1 (5 bases). Germline V gene data show CDR1 as SGHTA and CDR2 as FQGNSA. The CDR3 is 15 amino acids. Trimming left V 5 bases short and J 0 bases short, with 11 bases between. CDR3 residues: CASSPGTISNQPQHF. CDR3 coding DNA: TGTGCCAGCAGCCCCGGGACCATTAGCAATCAGCCCCAGCATTTT. Full variable domain (rest looked up from reference TRBV7-2 and TRBJ1-5): GAGVSQSPSNKVTEKGKDVELRCDPISGHTALYWYRQSLGQGLEFLIYFQGNSAPDKSGLPSDRFSAERTGGSVSTLTIQRTQQEDSAVYLCASSPGTISNQPQHFGDGTRLSIL.

The genes are TRBV9 and TRBJ2-5; 10 bases align to TRBD1. V was pared by 0 bases and J by 6 bases, with 5 bases of the junction left unmatched. CDR1 and CDR2 from the germline V gene are SGDLS and YYNGEE. CDR3 size: 15 residues. The CDR3 loop is CASSVGPDRGKTQYF. Written as DNA, the CDR3 is TGTGCCAGCAGCGTAGGACCGGACAGGGGGAAGACCCAGTACTTC.

The chain employs TRBV5-6 and TRBJ2-5; 7 bases line up with TRBD1. There are 14 residues in the CDR3. CDR1 and CDR2 (germline): SGHDT, YYEEEE. V shed 3 bases, J shed 4 bases, and the junction held 6 bases outside the gene matches. CDR3 bases: TGTGCCAGCAGCTGGTCGGACAGGCGAGAGACCCAGTACTTC. Translation: CASSWSDRRETQYF.

The chain recombines TRBV5-6 with TRBJ2-3; weak D call: TRBD1 (5 bases). Deletions cut 2 bases from V and 1 base from J, with 14 bases between. CDR3 length equals 16 residues. The V gene's germline CDR1 is SGHDT and CDR2 YYEEEE. For the CDR3, the DNA is TGTGCCAGCAGCTTTGCCCAGGGTTCTCGCACAGATACGCAGTATTTT. Its translation is CASSFAQGSRTDTQYF.

The chain is built from TRBV18 and TRBJ2-7, with D unclear. V gave up 5 bases and J gave up 2 bases, with 13 bases separating them. This CDR3 spans 14 amino acids. Per the germline V gene, CDR1 is KGHSH and CDR2 is LQKENI. The CDR3 spells CASSYGAPPYEQYF. The DNA for the CDR3 is TGTGCCAGCTCATATGGCGCACCCCCCTACGAGCAGTACTTC.

This chain joins TRBV5-1 and TRBJ1-4; D gene uncertain. V gave up 1 base and J gave up 10 bases, with 17 bases separating them. Germline V gene data show CDR1 as SGHRS and CDR2 as YFSETQ. The CDR3 contains 15 residues. The CDR3 here is CASSLYVEMKAKLFF. CDR3 nucleotide sequence: TGCGCCAGCAGCTTGTATGTGGAGATGAAGGCAAAACTGTTTTTT. The variable domain in full, completed from reference TRBV5-1 and TRBJ1-4, reads KAGVTQTPRYLIKTRGQQVTLSCSPISGHRSVSWYQQTPGQGLQFLFEYFSETQRNKGNFPGRFSGRQFSNSRSEMNVSTLELGDSALYLCASSLYVEMKAKLFFGSGTQLSVL.

In its sample, this clone was seen once. The J gene is TRBJ2-3, the V gene TRBV2, with 10 bases fitting TRBD2. Germline lookup yields CDR1 SNHLY and CDR2 FYNNEI. The CDR3 totals 14 residues. V gave up 9 bases and J gave up 3 bases; unmatched junction bases: 6. The CDR3 DNA follows: TGTGCCAGTGGGCTAGCGGGAGCAACAGATACGCAGTATTTT. Its protein is CASGLAGATDTQYF. The full variable domain, with the rest looked up from reference TRBV2 and TRBJ2-3, is EPEVTQTPSHQVTQMGQEVILRCVPISNHLYFYWYRQILGQKVEFLVSFYNNEISEKSEIFDDQFSVERPDGSNFTLKIRSTKLEDSAMYFCASGLAGATDTQYFGPGTRLTVL.

This clone is classed as medium-sized. The chain carries TRBV18 and TRBJ1-5, with D perhaps matching TRBD1 (6 bases). Germline assignment: CDR1 KGHSH and CDR2 LQKENI. Deletions cut 2 bases from V and 5 bases from J, with 13 bases between. CDR3 size: 15 residues. This CDR3 is CASSPETGQDQPQHF. CDR3 in DNA: TGTGCCAGCTCACCAGAAACAGGGCAGGATCAGCCCCAGCATTTT.

The V call is TRBV6-5, the J call TRBJ2-3; D unresolved. Trimming took off 2 bases at V and 6 bases at J, with 9 bases between the two ends. Germline V gene sequence: CDR1 MNHEY, CDR2 SVGAGI. This CDR3 has 13 amino acids. This chain's CDR3 is CASSYKRPDTQYF. The DNA of the CDR3 is TGTGCCAGCAGTTACAAAAGGCCTGATACGCAGTATTTT.

The sample holds a few counts of this clone. The gene calls are TRBV2 and TRBJ2-7; TRBD2 matches at 14 bases. The CDR3 runs to 15 residues. Germline V lookup: CDR1 SNHLY, CDR2 FYNNEI. V trimming: 4 bases; J trimming: 7 bases; junction bases outside the gene matches: 6. CDR3 bases: TGTGCCAGCAGTGCCGGGACTAGCGGGAGACTTGAGCAGTACTTC. It encodes CASSAGTSGRLEQYF.

This clone has a handful of counts. Here the CDR3 reads CASSFQGAGKETQYF. CDR3 bases: TGCGCCAGCAGCTTCCAGGGGGCTGGGAAAGAGACCCAGTACTTC. The V and J genes are TRBV5-1 and TRBJ2-5; 8 bases are shared with TRBD1. Germline loops: CDR1 SGHRS, CDR2 YFSETQ. The CDR3 has 15 residues. V lost 2 bases to trimming and J lost 3 bases; unmatched junction nucleotides: 6.

The V and J genes are TRBV19 and TRBJ2-7; 8 nucleotides align to TRBD2. V was clipped by 4 bases and J by 2 bases; unmatched bases: 7. The CDR3 runs to 15 residues. Per the germline V gene, CDR1 is LNHDA and CDR2 is SQIVND (reference sequence). CDR3 sequence reads: CASSRTGTRPYEQYF. The CDR3 DNA sequence: TGTGCCAGTAGTAGAACCGGGACTAGACCCTACGAGCAGTACTTC. Together with reference TRBV19 and TRBJ2-7, the CDR3 gives the full variable domain: DGGITQSPKYLFRKEGQNVTLSCEQNLNHDAMYWYRQDPGQGLRLIYYSQIVNDFQKGDIAEGYSVSREKKESFPLTVTSAQKNPTAFYLCASSRTGTRPYEQYFGPGTRLTVT.

The CDR3, as DNA: TGTGCCAGTAGGACTAGCGGGACCCAAGAGACCCAGTACTTC. It encodes CASRTSGTQETQYF. The chain links TRBV19 to TRBJ2-5; 11 bases line up with TRBD2. The germline V gene has CDR1 LNHDA and CDR2 SQIVND (reference sequence). V was clipped by 6 bases and J by 1 base; unmatched bases: 1. This CDR3 contains 14 residues.

This sequence joins TRBV20-1 and TRBJ1-1, with 7 bases matching TRBD1. The junction had 4 bases not matched to a gene; V was cut back by 8 bases and J by 4 bases. The germline CDR1 and CDR2 sequences are DFQATT and SNEGSKA (reference sequence). The CDR3 covers 11 residues. CDR3 bases: TGCAGTAGGGGGCACGGCACTGAAGCTTTCTTT. This encodes CSRGHGTEAFF.

The gene calls are TRBV18 and TRBJ1-1; possibly TRBD1 for D (5 bases). The CDR3 contains 13 residues. The V and J ends lost 6 bases and 5 bases respectively, with 13 bases between them. The germline V gene encodes CDR1 KGHSH and CDR2 LQKENI. The CDR3 here is CASSRTGRTEAFF. The DNA of the CDR3 is TGTGCCAGCTCCCGAACAGGCCGGACTGAAGCTTTCTTT.

The chain carries TRBV19 and TRBJ2-3, with 12 bases lining up with TRBD2. CDR1 and CDR2 from the germline V gene are LNHDA and SQIVND (reference sequence). Trimming cost V 2 bases and J 4 bases; bases outside gene matches: 7. The CDR3 length is 17 residues. The CDR3 region has the DNA TGTGCCAGTAGTATACGGACTAGCGGGAAATATGCAGATACGCAGTATTTT. It encodes CASSIRTSGKYADTQYF.

This clone was detected only a few times. This sequence joins TRBV7-7 and TRBJ2-1, with 10 bases aligning to TRBD2. The CDR3 contains 16 residues. Losses at the gene ends were 5 bases for V and 0 bases for J; bases not matched to a gene: 4. Looked up from germline, CDR1 is SSHAT and CDR2 is FNYEAQ (reference sequence). The CDR3 DNA reads TGTGCCAGCAGCCCAGCGGGGGGGGGCTCCTACAATGAGCAGTTCTTC. Protein sequence: CASSPAGGGSYNEQFF.